The entry below gives a single TCR beta chain sequence along with its context. Its antigen is unidentified. V lost 1 base and J lost 7, with 14 bases in between. Germline CDR1 MNHNS, CDR2 SASEGT. CDR3 length equals 15 residues. These data are taken from a study of cytomegalovirus exposure and HLA in healthy donors. The PCR made use of 60 Vbeta and 13 Jbeta primers. The assay was immunoSEQ multiplex PCR, and TCRdb's table has in-frame clones only and misses some. There are 90,000 to 100,000 clones in the sample; 78% occur only once, and 0.6% to 0.95% lies in the top ten. Notes on the study in general: In a later analysis, TCR beta V- and J-gene trimming showed a link to a missense DCLRE1C variant. Reports state that TCR beta sequences accurately predicted most subjects' HLA-A and HLA-B alleles.

The TCR sequence derives from a woman aged 60-75 years in good health and CMV-seronegative. The sequenced material came from PBMCs. The rearrangement links TRBV6-1 to TRBJ1-5; perhaps TRBD1 as D (5 bases). CDR3 bases: TGTGCCAGCAGTGAAGGGCCAGGTCAGGGCCAGCCCCAGCATTTT. As protein: CASSEGPGQGQPQHF.